Listed below are T cell receptor beta chains from one sample, sequenced in a study of identical twins. TCRdb recomputed calls from the 5' RACE reads with MiXCR, one row per CDR3 protein. The sample includes about 890,000 distinct CDR3 sequences, 12% of them seen just once. These data were also filed under a second study, of yellow fever vaccine responses in identical twins.

Sequenced material: PBMCs. The receptors were sampled from a woman under 30 in good health. The conserved cysteine and the conserved F or W are not part of the CDR3 here.

j_call | v_call | cdr3_aa
TRBJ2-7 | TRBV5-1 | TSSLEAGANLFYEQY
TRBJ2-1 | TRBV12-3/TRBV12-4 | ASSPWRGGKGEQF
TRBJ2-3 | TRBV15 | ATSRDWGDTQY
TRBJ2-4 | TRBV27 | ASSSPGQGLGNIQY
TRBJ1-2 | TRBV2 | ASRAGTGASGYT
TRBJ1-6 | TRBV19 | ASSMDRGSPLH
TRBJ2-5 | TRBV28 | ASSLSGAVGETQY
TRBJ1-2 | TRBV7-3 | ASSSPGQGMHGYT
TRBJ2-7 | TRBV7-8 | ASSSSSGTSSYEQY
TRBJ1-1 | TRBV4-1 | ASSQDDRPTEAF
TRBJ2-3 | TRBV29-1 | SVRVAGVGTDTQY
TRBJ2-2 | TRBV27 | ASSPSWGEVLGELF
TRBJ1-2 | TRBV5-1 | ASSLWTEPYGYT
TRBJ2-2 | TRBV7-3 | ASSSQSTGELF
TRBJ2-1 | TRBV3-1 | ASSQDSWRVDNEQF
TRBJ1-2 | TRBV29-1 | SEGQDGYT
TRBJ1-5 | TRBV5-6 | ASSLWAGGQPQH
TRBJ1-1 | TRBV10-3 | AISLGQGNTEAF
TRBJ2-3 | TRBV3-1 | ASSHPPGGNTQY
TRBJ2-7 | TRBV29-1 | SVERRNYEQY
TRBJ1-4 | TRBV29-1 | SVEWGGIGLF
TRBJ2-7 | TRBV12-3/TRBV12-4 | ASTFTMGQGYEQY
TRBJ2-3 | TRBV4-1 | ASSQEETGGTDTQY
TRBJ2-3 | TRBV29-1 | SLKPGLTDTQY
TRBJ2-2 | TRBV5-1 | ASSLLGRGEKNTGELF